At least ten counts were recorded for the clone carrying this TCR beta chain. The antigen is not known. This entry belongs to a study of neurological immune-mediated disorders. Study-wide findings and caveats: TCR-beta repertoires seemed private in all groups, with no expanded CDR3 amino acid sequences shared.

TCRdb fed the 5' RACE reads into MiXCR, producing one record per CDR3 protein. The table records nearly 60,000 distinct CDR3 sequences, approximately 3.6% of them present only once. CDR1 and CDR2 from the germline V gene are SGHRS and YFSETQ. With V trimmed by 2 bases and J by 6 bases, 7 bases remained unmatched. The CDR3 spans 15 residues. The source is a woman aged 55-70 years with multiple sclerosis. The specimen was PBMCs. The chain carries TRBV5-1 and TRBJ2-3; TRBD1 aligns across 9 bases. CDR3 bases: TGCGCCAGCAGCTTCTCTGGGACAGGGTGGGATACGCAGTATTTT. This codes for CASSFSGTGWDTQYF. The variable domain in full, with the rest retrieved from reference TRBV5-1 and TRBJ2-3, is KAGVTQTPRYLIKTRGQQVTLSCSPISGHRSVSWYQQTPGQGLQFLFEYFSETQRNKGNFPGRFSGRQFSNSRSEMNVSTLELGDSALYLCASSFSGTGWDTQYFGPGTRLTVL.